This T cell receptor (beta chain) was sequenced during a study of beta chain features in type 1 diabetes. Study findings and constraints: In all four CD4+ subsets, TCRB CDR3 length was significantly, moderately reduced in type 1 diabetes.

The CDR3 contains 18 residues. J lost 7 bases, V lost 5 bases, and 15 bases had no gene match. CDR1 SGHTA and CDR2 FQGNSA come from the germline V gene. Points on this clone: Antigen specificity is unknown.

Investigators reverse transcribed all isolated RNA, so they sequenced expressed TCRB transcripts. The protocol was immunoSEQ multiplex PCR, while the TCRdb copy is restricted to in-frame clones and leaves out a portion. The sample holds fewer than 25,000 clones; around 68% are singletons and the top ten take less than 4.5%. The receptor comes from a man between 18 and 29 years old with type 1 diabetes. This chain uses TRBV7-2 with TRBJ2-2, with 11 positions matching TRBD2. Sequenced material: Tregs from blood. Written as DNA, the CDR3 is TGTGCCAGCAGCCCGCGCCCCCTTAGCGGGGGGGCTTACGGGGAGCTGTTTTTT. This translates into CASSPRPLSGGAYGELFF.